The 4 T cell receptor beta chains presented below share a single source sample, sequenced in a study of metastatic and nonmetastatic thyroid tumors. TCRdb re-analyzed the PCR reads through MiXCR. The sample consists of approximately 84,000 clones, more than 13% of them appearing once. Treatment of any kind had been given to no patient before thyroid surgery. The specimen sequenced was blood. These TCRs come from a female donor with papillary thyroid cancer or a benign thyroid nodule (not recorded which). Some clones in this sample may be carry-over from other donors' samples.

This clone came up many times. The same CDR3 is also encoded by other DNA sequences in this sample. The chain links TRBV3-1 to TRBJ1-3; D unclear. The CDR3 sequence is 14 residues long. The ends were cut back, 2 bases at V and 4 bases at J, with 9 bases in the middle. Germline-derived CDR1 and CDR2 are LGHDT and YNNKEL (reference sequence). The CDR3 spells CASSQIDGGNTIYF. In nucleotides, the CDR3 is TGTGCCAGCAGCCAAATCGACGGCGGAAACACCATATATTTT.

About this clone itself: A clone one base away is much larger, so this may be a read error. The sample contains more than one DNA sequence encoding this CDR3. CDR3 DNA sequence: TGTGCCAGCAGCGCCGAAGGGGGCCTCAGGATAAATGAAAAACTGTTTTTT. Amino acids: CASSAEGGLRINEKLFF. The rearrangement uses TRBV2 and TRBJ1-4; 7 bases are shared with TRBD1. The V gene's germline CDR1 is SNHLY and CDR2 FYNNEI. V lost 6 bases and J lost 5; bases outside the gene matches: 15. This CDR3 region has 17 residues.

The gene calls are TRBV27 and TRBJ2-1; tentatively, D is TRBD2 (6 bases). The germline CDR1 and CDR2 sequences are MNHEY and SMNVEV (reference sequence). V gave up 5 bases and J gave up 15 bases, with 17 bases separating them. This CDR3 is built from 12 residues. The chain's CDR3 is CASSPVRGRLFF. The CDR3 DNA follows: TGTGCCAGCAGTCCGGTGCGGGGTAGGTTGTTCTTC.

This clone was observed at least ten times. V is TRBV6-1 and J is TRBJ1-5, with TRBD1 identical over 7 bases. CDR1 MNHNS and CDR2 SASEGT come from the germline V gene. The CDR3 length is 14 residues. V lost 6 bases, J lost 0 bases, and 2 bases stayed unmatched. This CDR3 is CASSRGDSNQPQHF. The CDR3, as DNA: TGTGCCAGCAGCAGGGGGGATAGCAATCAGCCCCAGCATTTT.